Each of the 15 T cell receptor beta chains below was sequenced from the same sample in a study of blood T cell repertoires in COVID-19 (TCRdb year 2020). The library was produced with the immunoSEQ multiplex PCR assay. TCRdb mirrors the immuneACCESS table, restricted to in-frame sequences. Some clones are absent from its copies; in checked studies, under half trace to an unresolved V gene, and the reason for the others is unknown. The sample records 200,000 to 300,000 clones, around 86% of which are singletons. The top ten clonotypes cover over 2% of the sample. Material for sequencing was PBMCs or T cells enriched from blood (not recorded which). These receptors came from a woman in her forties or fifties who had recovered from COVID-19.

The rearrangement joins TRBV9 to TRBJ2-2; no definite D call. This CDR3 is 14 amino acids long. Trimming stripped 6 bases from V and 4 bases from J, with 13 bases between. Germline assignment: CDR1 SGDLS and CDR2 YYNGEE. Here the CDR3 DNA reads TGTGCCAGCATGAAAGGAGAAAGCACCGGGGAGCTGTTTTTT. Residues: CASMKGESTGELFF.

Only a few counts were recorded for this clone. The J gene is TRBJ2-3, the V gene TRBV9; D might be TRBD1 (5 bases). The ends were cut back, 0 bases at V and 4 bases at J, with 21 bases in the middle. The germline V gene has CDR1 SGDLS and CDR2 YYNGEE. This CDR3 region has 18 residues. The chain's CDR3 is CASSVATWFGRVADTQYF. The DNA of the CDR3 is TGTGCCAGCAGCGTAGCTACGTGGTTTGGCAGGGTTGCAGATACGCAGTATTTT.

The chain links TRBV9 to TRBJ1-3; the match to TRBD1 covers 7 bases. The CDR3 totals 15 residues. The V and J ends lost 4 bases and 0 bases, in that order; junction bases with no gene match: 4. The germline gives CDR1 SGDLS, CDR2 YYNGEE. The DNA of the CDR3 is TGTGCCAGCAGCTCAGGGACAGTCTCTGGAAACACCATATATTTT. Its translation: CASSSGTVSGNTIYF. The variable domain in full, completed from reference TRBV9 and TRBJ1-3, reads DSGVTQTPKHLITATGQRVTLRCSPRSGDLSVYWYQQSLDQGLQFLIQYYNGEERAKGNILERFSAQQFPDLHSELNLSSLELGDSALYFCASSSGTVSGNTIYFGEGSWLTVV.

The chain uses TRBV28 and TRBJ1-5; a weak D match, TRBD1 (5 bases). V was clipped by 4 bases and J by 4 bases, with 14 bases between them. The CDR3 length is 15 residues. In germline, CDR1 is MDHEN, CDR2 SYDVKM. CDR3 loop: CASSSWQGRNQPQHF. The DNA of the CDR3 is TGTGCCAGCAGTTCATGGCAGGGCAGGAATCAGCCCCAGCATTTT.

The chain carries TRBV23-1 and TRBJ1-5; 10 bases are shared with TRBD1. TRBV23-1 is placed among ORFs of uncertain function. The CDR3 contains 15 residues. J gave up 7 bases and V 10 bases, and 13 bases lay outside the gene matches. CDR3 amino acids: CATRRDRGLEQPQHF. In DNA, the CDR3 is TGCGCCACCAGGCGGGACAGGGGATTAGAGCAGCCCCAGCATTTT.

The V gene is TRBV11-2, the J gene TRBJ2-1, with 14 bases aligning to TRBD2. Germline-derived CDR1 and CDR2 are SGHAT and FQNNGV. CDR3 length: 14 amino acids. V was clipped by 5 bases and J by 9 bases; unmatched bases: 3. CDR3 residues: CASSGLAGGSEQFF. In DNA, the CDR3 is TGTGCCAGCAGCGGACTAGCGGGAGGTAGTGAGCAGTTCTTC.

This sequence joins TRBV6-5 and TRBJ1-1, with 7 bases that match TRBD1. This CDR3 comprises 14 residues. J was trimmed by 2 bases and V by 4 bases; bases with no gene match: 4. Per germline, CDR1 MNHEY and CDR2 SVGAGI. The CDR3 nucleotides read TGTGCCAGCAGTTTTACAGGGGCTAACACTGAAGCTTTCTTT. It translates to CASSFTGANTEAFF.

In its sample, this clone was seen a few times. J is TRBJ2-1 and V is TRBV5-5; 10 bases line up with TRBD2. Germline-derived CDR1 and CDR2 are SGHKS and YYEKEE (reference sequence). The trim removed 2 bases at V and 7 bases at J, leaving 6 bases unmatched. The CDR3 has 15 residues. As DNA, the CDR3 is TGTGCCAGCAGCTTAATAGCGGGAGGAGTGAATGAGCAGTTCTTC. Its protein product is CASSLIAGGVNEQFF.

V usage is TRBV7-6 and J usage is TRBJ2-1; D gene uncertain. V lost 1 base and J 3 bases, leaving 10 bases between the germline ends. The CDR3 consists of 15 residues. Germline V gene sequence: CDR1 SGHVS, CDR2 FNYEAQ. The DNA for the CDR3 is TGTGCCAGCAGCTTAGGTCTGACTCTCTACAATGAGCAGTTCTTC. Amino acid sequence: CASSLGLTLYNEQFF.

The chain uses TRBV24-1 and TRBJ2-1; 13 nucleotides match TRBD2. Trimming cost V 4 bases and J 0 bases; bases outside gene matches: 2. The V gene's germline CDR1 is KGHDR and CDR2 SFDVKD. The CDR3 spans 17 residues. The CDR3 bases are TGTGCCACCAGTGACAGGACTAGCGGGAGCTCCTACAATGAGCAGTTCTTC. It specifies CATSDRTSGSSYNEQFF.

This clone was counted between two and nine times. The chain carries TRBV18 and TRBJ1-1; D gene ambiguous. Germline values: CDR1 KGHSH, CDR2 LQKENI. There are 14 residues in the CDR3. The V gene lost 2 bases and the J gene lost 1 base, with 8 bases spanning the gap. This CDR3 is CASSPGSGNTEAFF. The DNA for the CDR3 is TGTGCCAGCTCACCAGGGTCGGGGAACACTGAAGCTTTCTTT.

CDR3 nucleotide sequence: TGTGCCAGCAGTGAAGGACTGACAGTCTACGAGCAGTACTTC. Translated, it gives CASSEGLTVYEQYF. The rearrangement joins TRBV2 to TRBJ2-7; TRBD1 is a possible D gene (5 bases). The CDR3 runs 14 residues. V was shortened by 1 base and J by 3 bases, with 10 bases between the two germline ends. Germline V gene sequence: CDR1 SNHLY, CDR2 FYNNEI.

The chain carries TRBV28 and TRBJ1-1; the D gene is possibly TRBD1 (5 bases). V was pared by 6 bases and J by 0 bases, with 11 bases between. Germline-derived CDR1 and CDR2 are MDHEN and SYDVKM. The CDR3 length is 14 residues. The CDR3 sequence is CASRSGNMNTEAFF. Written as DNA, the CDR3 is TGTGCCAGCAGATCAGGGAACATGAACACTGAAGCTTTCTTT. Variable domain in full (rest from reference TRBV28 and TRBJ1-1): DVKVTQSSRYLVKRTGEKVFLECVQDMDHENMFWYRQDPGLGLRLIYFSYDVKMKEKGDIPEGYSVSREKKERFSLILESASTNQTSMYLCASRSGNMNTEAFFGQGTRLTVV.

This clone was counted a single time. V and J are TRBV2 and TRBJ2-3; possible D gene TRBD1, 5 bases. Germline V gives CDR1 SNHLY, CDR2 FYNNEI. The CDR3 runs 14 residues. Between the trimmed V and J ends, which lost 5 bases and 2 bases, there was a span of 11 bases. Here the CDR3 DNA reads TGTGCCAGCAGTACCCAACAGGACACAGATACGCAGTATTTT. Its translation: CASSTQQDTDTQYF.

The chain links TRBV27 to TRBJ2-3; 11 nucleotides align to TRBD2. CDR3 length: 16 amino acids. CDR1 and CDR2 (germline): MNHEY, SMNVEV (reference sequence). V shed 3 bases and J 4 bases; nucleotides not matched to a gene: 6. The DNA for the CDR3 is TGTGCCAGCAGTTTCCAACTAGCGGGAGTGGCAGATACGCAGTATTTT. This sequence encodes CASSFQLAGVADTQYF.